The 25 T cell receptor beta chains below all came from one sample that was sequenced in a study of cytomegalovirus exposure and HLA in healthy donors (dated by TCRdb to the late 2010s). The method behind the library was the immunoSEQ multiplex PCR assay. A mixture of 60 forward primers for TCR Vbeta segments and 13 reverse primers for TCR Jbeta segments was used in the multiplex PCR. Not all clones reach the TCRdb copy of this immuneACCESS table, which keeps in-frame sequences only. Checked studies attribute under half of the gap to unresolved V genes and leave the rest unexplained. The sample table shows 40,000 to 55,000 clones, and approximately 85% are seen once. Roughly 2.3% of the sample lies in the top ten. The sample was PBMCs. The receptors here all came from a boy aged 10-17 years in good health and CMV-seropositive.

CDR3 protein: CADRDSYEQYF. CDR3 DNA sequence: TGTGCCGACCGGGACAGCTACGAGCAGTACTTC. The rearrangement joins TRBV2 to TRBJ2-7, with 7 bases that match TRBD1. This CDR3 is built from 11 residues. The J segment lost 3 bases and the V segment lost 11 bases, leaving 4 bases of the junction unmatched. Germline CDR1 is SNHLY and CDR2 is FYNNEI.

The J gene is TRBJ2-1, the V gene TRBV5-3; D not certain. TRBV5-3 falls under the ORF class, with uncertain function. This CDR3 contains 16 residues. The germline V and J ends were trimmed by 0 bases and 5 bases, with 15 bases remaining between them. As DNA, the CDR3 is TGTGCCAGAAGCTTGGCCGAGTCCCGAGGAAACAATGAGCAGTTCTTC. It yields the protein CARSLAESRGNNEQFF.

The CDR3 DNA reads as TGCGCCAGCAGACGACAGGGGGGGAGGACTGAAGCTTTCTTT. This encodes CASRRQGGRTEAFF. The rearrangement links TRBV4-1 to TRBJ1-1; 9 bases align to TRBD1. There are 14 residues in the CDR3. V was pared by 6 bases and J by 5 bases, with 7 bases of the junction left unmatched. CDR1 and CDR2 (germline): MGHRA, YSYEKL.

V gene TRBV5-4 combines with J gene TRBJ2-2; 7 bases match TRBD1. CDR1 and CDR2 from the germline V gene are SGHNT and YYREEE (reference sequence). The CDR3 contains 15 residues. The V gene end was trimmed by 3 bases and the J gene end by 4 bases; junction bases not matched to a gene: 6. CDR3 residues: CASSSGTALTGELFF. In DNA, the CDR3 is TGTGCCAGCAGCTCAGGGACAGCCCTCACCGGGGAGCTGTTTTTT.

The rearrangement joins TRBV11-2 to TRBJ1-1; D is ambiguous. This CDR3 comprises 14 residues. Germline V gives CDR1 SGHAT, CDR2 FQNNGV. V was cut by 1 base and J by 6 bases, with 12 bases left in between. CDR3 in DNA: TGTGCCAGCAGCTTAGTTGCCCGCGGGGCTGAAGCTTTCTTT. As protein: CASSLVARGAEAFF.

This clone was observed a handful of times. The rearrangement links TRBV5-6 to TRBJ1-1, with D perhaps matching TRBD1 (6 bases). Germline CDR1 is SGHDT and CDR2 is YYEEEE. The V and J ends lost 2 bases and 2 bases respectively, with 10 bases between them. The CDR3 covers 14 residues. CDR3 region: CASSFGQPNTEAFF. DNA for the CDR3: TGTGCCAGCAGCTTTGGACAGCCAAACACTGAAGCTTTCTTT.

This chain connects TRBV6-5 to TRBJ2-5; perhaps TRBD1 as D (6 bases). The end of the DNA fits TRBJ2-7 better, so the J call may be wrong. From germline, CDR1 is MNHEY and CDR2 SVGAGI. The CDR3 is made up of 15 amino acids. The CDR3 coding sequence is TGTGCCAGCAGGGCCCAGTATTACAGGGCCTACGAGCAGTACTTC. It specifies CASRAQYYRAYEQYF.

DNA of the CDR3: TGCGCCAGCAGTGAGTATGGGACACTTCACACCGGGGAGCTGTTTTTT. Residues: CASSEYGTLHTGELFF. The chain uses TRBV10-1 and TRBJ2-2; a possible D gene is TRBD1 (6 bases). This CDR3 region has 16 residues. V lost 1 base to trimming and J lost 3 bases, with 12 bases between them. Germline V CDR1 and CDR2: WNHNN, SYGVQD (reference sequence).

The rearrangement joins TRBV19 to TRBJ1-1; no definite D call. From germline, CDR1 is LNHDA and CDR2 SQIVND (reference sequence). The CDR3 totals 14 residues. Trimming removed 10 bases at V and 0 bases at J, with 15 bases between. CDR3 in DNA: TGTGCCACTTCCGACGGGGATATGAACACTGAAGCTTTCTTT. It codes for CATSDGDMNTEAFF.

This clone was detected a few times. This sequence joins TRBV27 and TRBJ1-6; the D is unclear. V was clipped by 0 bases and J by 9 bases, with 12 bases between them. Germline V gene lookup returns CDR1 MNHEY and CDR2 SMNVEV (reference sequence). The CDR3 totals 15 residues. The CDR3, as DNA: TGTGCCAGCAGTTTATCGTCGCCCGGTGGTTCACCCCTCCACTTT. Amino acid sequence: CASSLSSPGGSPLHF.

The rearrangement joins TRBV5-1 to TRBJ2-3; perhaps TRBD1 as D (5 bases). From germline, CDR1 is SGHRS and CDR2 YFSETQ. V was shortened by 5 bases and J by 0 bases, with 13 bases between the two germline ends. The CDR3 is 15 residues long. DNA for the CDR3: TGCGCCAGCAGTCGAGACAGCCTTAGCACAGATACGCAGTATTTT. Protein: CASSRDSLSTDTQYF.

V gene TRBV27 combines with J gene TRBJ1-1; D is ambiguous. Trimming removed 1 base at V and 4 bases at J, with 19 bases between. The germline V gene encodes CDR1 MNHEY and CDR2 SMNVEV (reference sequence). CDR3 length equals 17 residues. CDR3 amino acids: CASSLFGPDGRVTEAFF. CDR3 in DNA: TGTGCCAGCAGTTTATTCGGCCCCGACGGGAGGGTCACTGAAGCTTTCTTT.

The V call is TRBV29-1, the J call TRBJ1-5, with TRBD1 identical over 8 bases. The CDR3 length is 13 residues. J was trimmed by 6 bases and V by 6 bases; bases with no gene match: 7. The germline CDR1 and CDR2 sequences are SQVTM and ANQGSEA. CDR3 coding DNA: TGCAGCGTCATCGACAGGGGCGGTCAGCCCCAGCATTTT. It codes for CSVIDRGGQPQHF.

This chain connects TRBV5-4 to TRBJ1-2; D call uncertain. The CDR3 is made up of 15 amino acids. The germline CDR1 and CDR2 sequences are SGHNT and YYREEE (reference sequence). Trimming removed 4 bases from V and 1 base from J, with 14 bases in between. For the CDR3, the DNA is TGTGCCAGCAGCCCCCCAACTAGGGATAACTATGGCTACACCTTC. Its translation: CASSPPTRDNYGYTF.

This clone was seen more than once but under ten times. The junction departs from the called germline gene at one end, perhaps through a read error. V is TRBV7-7 and J is TRBJ2-2; D unresolved. Germline CDR1 and CDR2: SSHAT and FNYEAQ (reference sequence). The CDR3 length is 18 residues. This CDR3 is CASSQTLPTLMNTGELFF. CDR3 DNA sequence: TGTGCTAGCAGCCAGACATTGCCCACTTTGATGAACACCGGGGAGCTGTTTTTT.

The chain couples TRBV10-2 to TRBJ2-7; 7 bases fit TRBD1. This CDR3 has 16 residues. The junction had 16 bases not matched to a gene; V was cut back by 6 bases and J by 5 bases. Germline lookup yields CDR1 WSHSY and CDR2 SAAADI. The CDR3 here is CASRTDREFSGNEQYF. The CDR3 DNA sequence: TGCGCCAGCAGAACAGACAGGGAATTTTCGGGAAACGAGCAGTACTTC.

V usage is TRBV7-2 and J usage is TRBJ2-3, with TRBD1 as a possible D gene (6 bases). Trimming stripped 1 base from V and 10 bases from J, with 9 bases between. The germline CDR1 and CDR2 sequences are SGHTA and FQGNSA. CDR3 length: 12 amino acids. Here the CDR3 DNA reads TGTGCCAGCAGCTTAGGGCAGGGGTCGCAGTATTTT. It yields the protein CASSLGQGSQYF.

The chain uses TRBV5-1 and TRBJ2-7; TRBD1 matches at 9 bases. Per the germline V gene, CDR1 is SGHRS and CDR2 is YFSETQ. The ends lost 2 bases at V and 3 bases at J; junction bases unmatched: 3. The CDR3 covers 14 residues. The CDR3 nucleotides are TGCGCCAGCAGCTTAGAGGACAGGGGCTACGAGCAGTACTTC. Protein product: CASSLEDRGYEQYF.

The chain links TRBV21-1 to TRBJ2-3; the table's D call, TRBD1, was not checked against the DNA. TRBV21-1 is classified as a pseudogene. The CDR3 extends over 16 amino acids. The CDR3 region is CATQGQLTSSTDTQYF. For the CDR3, the DNA is TGTGCCACTCAGGGACAGCTGACCTCTAGCACAGATACGCAGTATTTT.

V usage is TRBV5-4 and J usage is TRBJ2-5, with no clear D. This CDR3 has 13 residues. CDR1 and CDR2 from the germline V gene are SGHNT and YYREEE (reference sequence). V was clipped by 4 bases and J by 1 base, with 8 bases between them. CDR3 in DNA: TGTGCCAGCAGCCCCGGTGCCCAAGAGACCCAGTACTTC. Residues: CASSPGAQETQYF.

The chain employs TRBV5-4 and TRBJ2-5, with 10 bases matching TRBD1. The germline V gene encodes CDR1 SGHNT and CDR2 YYREEE (reference sequence). CDR3 size: 14 residues. The V gene end was trimmed by 7 bases and the J gene end by 2 bases; junction bases not matched to a gene: 5. In nucleotides, the CDR3 is TGTGCCAGCGGGGGACAGGGGAGACAAGAGACCCAGTACTTC. Translating gives CASGGQGRQETQYF. Full variable domain (remainder filled in from reference TRBV5-4 and TRBJ2-5): ETGVTQSPTHLIKTRGQQVTLRCSSQSGHNTVSWYQQALGQGPQFIFQYYREEENGRGNFPPRFSGLQFPNYSSELNVNALELDDSALYLCASGGQGRQETQYFGPGTRLLVL.

This chain joins TRBV7-2 and TRBJ2-7; 12 nucleotides agree with TRBD2. The CDR3 is 15 amino acids. Germline CDR1 is SGHTA and CDR2 is FQGNSA. Trimming at V came to 1 base and at J to 7 bases, leaving 5 bases not matched to a gene. The DNA for the CDR3 is TGTGCCAGCAGCTTAGTACTAGCGGGGGGTAGTGAGCAGTACTTC. This gives the protein CASSLVLAGGSEQYF.

V gene TRBV2 combines with J gene TRBJ2-2; 8 bases match TRBD2. The ends lost 6 bases at V and 3 bases at J; junction bases unmatched: 6. This CDR3 is 15 amino acids long. The germline V gene has CDR1 SNHLY and CDR2 FYNNEI. The CDR3 here is CASRPGLGDTGELFF. CDR3 nucleotides: TGTGCCAGCAGACCGGGACTAGGGGACACCGGGGAGCTGTTTTTT.

The V call is TRBV6-5, the J call TRBJ2-7; tentatively, D is TRBD2 (6 bases). The CDR3 contains 15 residues. Between the trimmed V and J ends, which lost 2 bases and 2 bases, there was a span of 13 bases. CDR1 and CDR2 (germline): MNHEY, SVGAGI. The DNA for the CDR3 is TGTGCCAGCAGTTACCCGATGGAGGGGACCTACGAGCAGTACTTC. Amino acids: CASSYPMEGTYEQYF.

The V and J genes are TRBV5-3 and TRBJ1-1; a weak D match, TRBD1 (5 bases). TRBV5-3 is treated as an ORF (open reading frame) with a function not yet certain. The ends were cut back, 1 base at V and 0 bases at J, with 16 bases in the middle. This CDR3 spans 17 amino acids. The CDR3 sequence is CARSLREDILMNTEAFF. The CDR3 nucleotides are TGTGCCAGAAGCTTGCGAGAGGACATTCTAATGAACACTGAAGCTTTCTTT.